Listed here are 19 T cell receptor beta chains from one sample, sequenced in a study of technical replicates of blood from several donors. This table comes from immunoSEQ multiplex PCR, and its TCRdb copy is limited to in-frame clones, with some not included. There are 84,000 or so clones in the sample; 97% occur only once, and about 0.19% lies in the top ten. Source material: T cells isolated from PBMCs. These receptors all stem from a human donor in good health.

This clone was seen only once. The chain uses TRBV10-3 and TRBJ1-1; D is unresolved. Germline assignment: CDR1 ENHRY and CDR2 SYGVKD. The ends were cut back, 7 bases at V and 0 bases at J, with 6 bases in the middle. The CDR3 is 12 residues long. The chain's CDR3 is CAIKAMNTEAFF. The CDR3 nucleotides read TGTGCCATCAAAGCCATGAACACTGAAGCTTTCTTT.

J is TRBJ1-2 and V is TRBV19, with D perhaps matching TRBD1 (6 bases). The CDR3 spans 15 residues. V was cut by 1 base and J by 4 bases, with 13 bases left in between. Germline lookup yields CDR1 LNHDA and CDR2 SQIVND (reference sequence). In nucleotides, the CDR3 is TGTGCCAGTAGTATAGCCTTGGGACAAGGCTATGGCTACACCTTC. Its translation: CASSIALGQGYGYTF.

The chain recombines TRBV27 with TRBJ2-2; 8 nucleotides line up with TRBD1. Germline CDR1 is MNHEY and CDR2 is SMNVEV (reference sequence). Unmatched junction bases numbered 12, after V lost 5 bases and J lost 1 base. The length of the CDR3 is 18 residues. The CDR3 DNA reads as TGTGCCAGCAGTCCGAGACAGGGGTCTTACCTGAACACCGGGGAGCTGTTTTTT. The encoded protein is CASSPRQGSYLNTGELFF.

The V and J genes are TRBV4-1 and TRBJ1-4; no clear D gene. Trimming removed 2 bases at V and 6 bases at J, with 7 bases between. The length of the CDR3 is 13 residues. The V gene's germline CDR1 is MGHRA and CDR2 YSYEKL. The CDR3 bases are TGCGCCAGCAGCCAATGGAGGTATGAAAAACTGTTTTTT. It encodes CASSQWRYEKLFF.

This rearrangement joins TRBV4-1 to TRBJ2-7; unclear D gene. The CDR3 has 15 amino acids. V was cut by 1 base and J by 2 bases, with 12 bases left in between. CDR1 and CDR2 (germline): MGHRA, YSYEKL. The CDR3 nucleotides are TGCGCCAGCAGCCAAGGAGCGCCATCAGCCTACGAGCAGTACTTC. Its protein is CASSQGAPSAYEQYF.

The chain couples TRBV4-1 to TRBJ1-3; 7 bases map to TRBD1. Per germline, CDR1 MGHRA and CDR2 YSYEKL. Trimming removed 3 bases from V and 0 bases from J; junction bases left unmatched: 5. The CDR3 length is 16 residues. CDR3 sequence reads: CASSHLGQLSGNTIYF. The CDR3 coding sequence is TGCGCCAGCAGCCACCTGGGACAGCTCTCTGGAAACACCATATATTTT.

The chain employs TRBV18 and TRBJ2-1; 8 bases align to TRBD2. J lost 2 bases, V lost 6 bases, and 15 bases had no gene match. Germline CDR1 reads KGHSH; CDR2 reads LQKENI. The CDR3 has 18 residues. CDR3 sequence: CASSPPLSGSWTYNEQFF. In DNA form, the CDR3 reads TGTGCCAGCTCGCCTCCGTTGAGCGGGAGTTGGACCTACAATGAGCAGTTCTTC. Drawing the rest from reference TRBV18 and TRBJ2-1, the complete variable domain is NAGVMQNPRHLVRRRGQEARLRCSPMKGHSHVYWYRQLPEEGLKFMVYLQKENIIDESGMPKERFSAEFPKEGPSILRIQQVVRGDSAAYFCASSPPLSGSWTYNEQFFGPGTRLTVL.

The J gene is TRBJ1-2, the V gene TRBV19; D is undetermined. Germline lookup yields CDR1 LNHDA and CDR2 SQIVND (reference sequence). This CDR3 is built from 12 residues. The ends were cut back, 7 bases at V and 3 bases at J, with 9 bases in the middle. Written as DNA, the CDR3 is TGTGCCAGTACCGGTCCGTACTATGGCTACACCTTC. Translated, it gives CASTGPYYGYTF.

The rearrangement joins TRBV7-2 to TRBJ2-1; 13 nucleotides align to TRBD2. Germline-derived CDR1 and CDR2 are SGHTA and FQGNSA. The CDR3 is 18 amino acids. Trimming removed 5 bases from V and 2 bases from J; junction bases left unmatched: 9. CDR3 DNA sequence: TGTGCCAGCAGCAACGGACTAGCGGGAGAAGGGGCCTACAATGAGCAGTTCTTC. Translation: CASSNGLAGEGAYNEQFF.

The chain combines TRBV28 with TRBJ1-5; D is uncertain. The length of the CDR3 is 15 residues. The germline V and J ends were trimmed by 6 bases and 7 bases, with 19 bases remaining between them. The germline V gene has CDR1 MDHEN and CDR2 SYDVKM. In nucleotides, the CDR3 is TGTGCCAGCAGGCCCCAGGAGGTTCTGGGCCAGCCCCAGCATTTT. Its translation is CASRPQEVLGQPQHF.

The chain couples TRBV5-6 to TRBJ1-2, with 9 nucleotides matching TRBD1. CDR3 length: 13 residues. The V and J ends lost 3 bases and 6 bases, in that order; junction bases with no gene match: 3. The germline V gene has CDR1 SGHDT and CDR2 YYEEEE. DNA of the CDR3: TGTGCCAGCAGCTCAGGGACAGGGAATGGCTACACCTTC. Its translation: CASSSGTGNGYTF.

V is TRBV2 and J is TRBJ2-5; weak D call: TRBD1 (6 bases). CDR1 is SNHLY and CDR2 is FYNNEI in the germline V gene. Trimming left V 2 bases short and J 2 bases short, with 18 bases between. This CDR3 region has 17 residues. The CDR3 is CASSEMPSRGFQETQYF. DNA of the CDR3: TGTGCCAGCAGTGAAATGCCAAGCAGGGGATTTCAAGAGACCCAGTACTTC. The whole variable domain, remainder taken from reference TRBV2 and TRBJ2-5, is EPEVTQTPSHQVTQMGQEVILRCVPISNHLYFYWYRQILGQKVEFLVSFYNNEISEKSEIFDDQFSVERPDGSNFTLKIRSTKLEDSAMYFCASSEMPSRGFQETQYFGPGTRLLVL.

In DNA form, the CDR3 reads TGCGCCAGCAGCCCCCGGACAGCCGAGGGCGAGCAGTACTTC. Its translation: CASSPRTAEGEQYF. This sequence joins TRBV4-1 and TRBJ2-7, with D tentatively TRBD1 (6 bases). The CDR3 has 14 amino acids. Germline CDR1 MGHRA, CDR2 YSYEKL. V lost 4 bases, J lost 6 bases, and 16 bases lay in between.

The sample holds one count of this clone. V is TRBV29-1 and J is TRBJ2-1; a possible D gene is TRBD2 (6 bases). Germline V lookup: CDR1 SQVTM, CDR2 ANQGSEA. V was trimmed by 7 bases and J by 0 bases, leaving 25 bases between them. The CDR3 is 18 amino acids. Here the CDR3 reads CSAGGLAQAPSSYNEQFF. In DNA form, the CDR3 reads TGCAGCGCCGGTGGGCTAGCGCAAGCTCCAAGCTCCTACAATGAGCAGTTCTTC.

This clone was seen a single time. The J gene is TRBJ1-5, the V gene TRBV12-5, with a possible D match to TRBD1 (5 bases). Trimming left V 3 bases short and J 7 bases short, with 10 bases between. The germline V gene encodes CDR1 LGHNT and CDR2 FRNRAP. The CDR3 consists of 13 residues. The CDR3 DNA reads TGTGCTAGTGGTTTCGGGGGTTGGCAGCCCCAGCATTTT. It is translated as CASGFGGWQPQHF.

V gene TRBV6-5 combines with J gene TRBJ1-4; 7 bases are a match to TRBD1. The CDR3 is made up of 12 amino acids. V lost 6 bases and J lost 5; bases outside the gene matches: 0. The germline V gene encodes CDR1 MNHEY and CDR2 SVGAGI. Here the CDR3 reads CASRTGNEKLFF. The CDR3 DNA reads TGTGCCAGCAGGACAGGGAATGAAAAACTGTTTTTT.

The CDR3 protein is CASSLKPRQAGGYTF. In nucleotides, the CDR3 is TGTGCCAGCAGTCTTAAACCTCGACAGGCGGGTGGCTACACCTTC. This chain joins TRBV28 and TRBJ1-2, with a tentative D call TRBD1 (6 bases). There are 15 residues in the CDR3. The V and J ends lost 5 bases and 7 bases respectively, with 20 bases between them. CDR1 is MDHEN and CDR2 is SYDVKM in the germline V gene.

The J gene is TRBJ1-2, the V gene TRBV2; 7 bases line up with TRBD1. With 6 bases clipped from V and 4 bases from J, the junction kept 2 bases outside the gene matches. The germline CDR1 and CDR2 sequences are SNHLY and FYNNEI. CDR3 length: 12 residues. The CDR3 bases are TGTGCCAGCAGCCGGGACAGCTATGGCTACACCTTC. It encodes CASSRDSYGYTF.

The rearrangement uses TRBV10-3 and TRBJ1-2; no clear D gene. The CDR3 contains 14 residues. Germline lookup yields CDR1 ENHRY and CDR2 SYGVKD. V lost 10 bases, J lost 7 bases, and 22 bases lay in between. CDR3 sequence reads: CANSKGASPPGYTF. CDR3 bases: TGTGCCAACTCCAAAGGCGCTAGCCCCCCTGGCTACACCTTC.